Sequencing of this T cell receptor beta chain was carried out in a study of shared clonotypes between healthy human individuals. Study-wide findings and caveats: Represented diversity, genetic and exposure-history alike, was limited by few donors. A generally larger estimated richness was seen in naive subsets than in memory subsets.

HIV-negative, healthy adults without recent acute infections or vaccinations were the donors. There were only Caucasian adults among the donors, and all lived in Nashville, Tennessee. Clones were sequenced by immunoSEQ multiplex PCR, and TCRdb holds only the in-frame ones, with some missing. The table lists hundreds of thousands of clones, roughly 70% of them singletons, with 10% in the top ten. Germline CDR1 and CDR2: LGHNA and YNFKEQ. The V and J ends lost 0 bases and 4 bases respectively, with 7 bases between them. CDR3 length: 14 residues. Worth noting for this clone: As yet, its antigen is unknown.

This chain joins TRBV4-2 and TRBJ2-1; no firm D call. Sample: memory CD4+ T cells sorted from blood. Subset meaning: CD45RA-negative fraction. The source of this sequence is a man aged 25-40 years in good health. The CDR3 loop is CASSQDFGYNEQFF. Written as DNA, the CDR3 is TGTGCCAGCAGCCAAGACTTTGGGTACAATGAGCAGTTCTTC.